Listed below are T cell receptor beta chains from one sample, sequenced in a study of cytomegalovirus exposure and HLA in healthy donors. The method was immunoSEQ multiplex PCR; TCRdb's version includes in-frame clones alone and lacks a portion of them. The listing records tens of thousands of clones. Sequencing was performed on PBMCs. The source of these receptors is a man aged 45-60 years in good health and CMV-seronegative. The conserved cysteine and the conserved F or W are not part of the CDR3 here.

CDR3 protein | J gene | V gene
ASSSDSTYEQY | TRBJ2-7 | TRBV6-5
ASSVGTIHSGANVLT | TRBJ2-6 | TRBV9
ASSDDRGSTNEKLF | TRBJ1-4 | TRBV28
ASSLGGRRTEAF | TRBJ1-1 | TRBV11-2
ASSDRVVQPQH | TRBJ1-5 | TRBV7-8
ASSLEGAINQPQH | TRBJ1-5 | TRBV27
ASSTTGVMHEQF | TRBJ2-1 | TRBV25-1
AIRSDNSGNTIY | TRBJ1-3 | TRBV10-3
ASSPLRDSKNIQY | TRBJ2-4 | TRBV18
ASSRDSDNSPLH | TRBJ1-6 | TRBV19
ASSIPGISYEQY | TRBJ2-7 | TRBV19
ASSPPSTWGYT | TRBJ1-2 | TRBV28
ASRLDRRSNYGYT | TRBJ1-2 | TRBV5-1
ASSLAFGGITSTDTQY | TRBJ2-3 | TRBV5-4
ASRVGGQGSDGYT | TRBJ1-2 | TRBV2
ASSLSGANEKLF | TRBJ1-4 | TRBV28
ASSWDRGSTDTQY | TRBJ2-3 | TRBV6-5
ASRETGDTEAF | TRBJ1-1 | TRBV28
ASSQGVNTEAF | TRBJ1-1 | TRBV19
ASSLAGTVATEAF | TRBJ1-1 | TRBV5-1
ASSLGAGWDYGYT | TRBJ1-2 | TRBV7-9
ASSETSTDTQY | TRBJ2-3 | TRBV7-9
ASSIGKSDRNIQY | TRBJ2-4 | TRBV7-9
ATSRERGHPSYEQY | TRBJ2-7 | TRBV15
ASIRGKEQF | TRBJ2-1 | TRBV2
ASSPPVSGVTWSEQF | TRBJ2-1 | TRBV18
ASTIGGLYGYT | TRBJ1-2 | TRBV28
ASRRQAEGEQY | TRBJ2-7 | TRBV6-5
ASSQLGLAGASSTDTQY | TRBJ2-3 | TRBV4-1
ASSMVGFGGDNEQF | TRBJ2-1 | TRBV19
ASILRGDSYEQY | TRBJ2-7 | TRBV6-1
ASSPSGTGPSGANVLT | TRBJ2-6 | TRBV4-3
ASSSHLLGGGNTIY | TRBJ1-3 | TRBV7-2
ASSLEGGNSYNSPLH | TRBJ1-6 | TRBV7-6
ASSQPTSGGGELF | TRBJ2-2 | TRBV4-2
ASSWTQSSYEQY | TRBJ2-7 | TRBV6-6
AWSVGGATMNTEAF | TRBJ1-1 | TRBV30
ASSGTGGTDTQY | TRBJ2-3 | TRBV9
ASSYDFGGVTDTQY | TRBJ2-3 | TRBV4-3
ASSQKGLAGADTQY | TRBJ2-3 | TRBV4-1
ASSLRGQGRHEQY | TRBJ2-7 | TRBV7-9
ASRPTGVDYSPLH | TRBJ1-6 | TRBV7-9
ASSLSGTTYEQY | - | TRBV5-1
ASSSQDTEQY | TRBJ2-7 | TRBV6-5
AISESIGTGRAF | TRBJ1-1 | TRBV10-3
ASSPARENTEAF | TRBJ1-1 | TRBV19
ASSYGGQGGETQY | TRBJ2-5 | TRBV6-5
ASSSSNSPLH | TRBJ1-6 | TRBV6-6
ASRSGTRVGEQF | TRBJ2-1 | TRBV6-5
ASTLAGGPLQETQY | TRBJ2-5 | TRBV28
ASSIETGPSYGYT | TRBJ1-2 | TRBV19
ASSVLDSLTEAF | TRBJ1-1 | TRBV9
ASNIEGTYEQY | TRBJ2-7 | TRBV2
ASSVDSYGYT | TRBJ1-2 | TRBV7-9